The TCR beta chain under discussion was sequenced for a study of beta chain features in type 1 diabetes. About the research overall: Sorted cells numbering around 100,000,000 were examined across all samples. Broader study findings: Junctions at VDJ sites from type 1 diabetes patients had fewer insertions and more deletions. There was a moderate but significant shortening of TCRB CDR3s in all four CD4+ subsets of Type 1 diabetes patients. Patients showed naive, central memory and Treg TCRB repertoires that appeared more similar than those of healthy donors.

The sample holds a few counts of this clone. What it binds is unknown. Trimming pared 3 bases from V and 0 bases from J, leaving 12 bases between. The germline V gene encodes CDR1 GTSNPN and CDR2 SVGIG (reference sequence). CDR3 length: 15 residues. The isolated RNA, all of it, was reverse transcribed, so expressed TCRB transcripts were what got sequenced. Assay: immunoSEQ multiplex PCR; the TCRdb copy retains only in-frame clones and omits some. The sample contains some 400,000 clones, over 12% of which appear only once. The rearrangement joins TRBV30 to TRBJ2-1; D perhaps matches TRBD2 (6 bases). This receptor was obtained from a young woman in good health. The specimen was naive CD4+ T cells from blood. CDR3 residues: CAWSAGSFSYNEQFF. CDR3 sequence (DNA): TGTGCCTGGAGCGCGGGGTCATTCTCCTACAATGAGCAGTTCTTC.